These T cell receptor beta chains were read from a single sample in a study of human T cells and chemical hapten exposure. Each CDR3 protein gets one entry after TCRdb re-called the RACE reads with MiXCR. This sample has about 140,000 distinct CDR3 sequences, with about 10% found just once. The sample consisted of whole blood, taken in connection with sensitization to the hapten diphenylcyclopropenone (DPC). The receptor source for this set is a woman aged 45 to 65 with alopecia areata. Some clones in this sample may be carry-over from other donors' samples. CDR3s include the opening cysteine and the closing phenylalanine or tryptophan. D genes are given only for firm matches. Clone size, where shown, is once, few, many, or a class for clones that have expanded.

d_gene	v_gene	j_gene	abundance	CDR3aa	CDR3nt
TRBD2	TRBV7-6	TRBJ2-1	many	CASSLGFGAGGLHNEQFF	TGTGCCAGCAGCTTAGGGTTTGGAGCGGGAGGGCTCCACAATGAGCAGTTCTTC
-	TRBV5-6	TRBJ1-2	many	CASSLYGTNYGYTF	TGTGCCAGCAGCTTGTACGGGACTAACTATGGCTACACCTTC
-	TRBV19	TRBJ1-1	-	CASSTDSSGDTEAFF	TGTGCCAGTAGTACCGACAGCTCCGGGGACACTGAAGCTTTCTTT
TRBD1	TRBV7-9	TRBJ2-7	many	CASSRGQGYEQYF	TGTGCCAGCAGCCGGGGACAGGGCTACGAGCAGTACTTC
-	TRBV18	TRBJ2-3	-	CASSPLESTLGDTQYF	TGTGCCAGCTCACCACTGGAGTCAACCTTGGGAGATACGCAGTATTTT
TRBD1	TRBV6-1	TRBJ1-5	many	CASGTGTGGNQPQHF	TGTGCCAGCGGAACTGGGACAGGCGGCAATCAGCCCCAGCATTTT
TRBD2	TRBV3-1	TRBJ2-7	few	CASSQGGLAGFRYEQYF	TGTGCCAGCAGCCAAGGGGGACTAGCGGGATTCCGATACGAGCAGTACTTC
TRBD2	TRBV7-9	TRBJ2-1	few	CASSPGTSAYNEQFF	TGTGCCAGCAGTCCCGGGACTAGCGCTTACAATGAGCAGTTCTTC
-	TRBV5-1	TRBJ1-4	many	CASSLEQGGEKLFF	TGCGCCAGCAGCTTGGAACAGGGAGGGGAAAAACTGTTTTTT
-	TRBV7-8	TRBJ1-1	few	CASSPVSGQDTEAFF	TGTGCCAGCAGCCCGGTGTCAGGGCAGGACACTGAAGCTTTCTTT
-	TRBV29-1	TRBJ1-4	many	CSVERGAGEKLFF	TGCAGCGTTGAACGGGGGGCAGGGGAAAAACTGTTTTTT
-	TRBV11-3	TRBJ2-5	-	CASSHSSQETQYF	TGTGCCAGCAGCCACTCGTCCCAAGAGACCCAGTACTTC
TRBD2	TRBV29-1	TRBJ2-1	-	CSVASGGSYNEQFF	TGCAGCGTAGCTAGCGGGGGCTCCTACAATGAGCAGTTCTTC
-	TRBV7-2	TRBJ1-2	few	CASSTGFGYTF	TGTGCCAGCAGCACAGGTTTTGGCTACACCTTC
TRBD2	TRBV6-2/TRBV6-3	TRBJ2-3	-	CASSYESSGADTQYF	TGTGCCAGCAGTTACGAATCTAGCGGGGCAGATACGCAGTATTTT
-	TRBV18	TRBJ1-6	few	CASSPVINSPLHF	TGTGCCAGCTCACCAGTAATTAATTCACCCCTCCACTTT
TRBD2	TRBV3-1	TRBJ2-5	once	CASSQVKGSGRAETQYF	TGTGCCAGCAGCCAAGTTAAAGGTAGCGGGAGAGCGGAGACCCAGTACTTC
-	TRBV4-1	TRBJ1-6	few	CASSQVNGSPLHF	TGCGCCAGCAGCCAAGTCAATGGTTCACCCCTCCACTTT
-	TRBV11-2	TRBJ2-1	many	CASSLDPSVSYNEQFF	TGTGCCAGCAGCTTAGATCCCTCGGTCTCCTACAATGAGCAGTTCTTC
-	TRBV3-2	TRBJ2-3	-	CASSHDASGRAADTQYF	TGTGCCAGCAGCCATGACGCTAGCGGGAGGGCGGCAGATACGCAGTATTTT
TRBD2	TRBV6-2/TRBV6-3	TRBJ2-4	-	CASSLLAGAKNIQYF	TGTGCCAGCAGTTTACTAGCGGGAGCCAAAAACATTCAGTACTTC
TRBD2	TRBV28	TRBJ2-3	-	CASRTGGTSRTDTQYF	TGTGCCAGCAGGACTGGGGGGACTAGTAGGACAGATACGCAGTATTTT
-	TRBV15	TRBJ1-1	-	CATSREQSGVTEAFF	TGTGCCACCAGCAGAGAGCAGTCCGGAGTCACTGAAGCTTTCTTT
-	TRBV4-2	TRBJ2-7	few	CASSKQGAGTSYEQYF	TGTGCCAGCAGCAAACAAGGAGCGGGGACATCCTACGAGCAGTACTTC
-	TRBV28	TRBJ2-3	-	CASSFRGIDTQYF	TGTGCCAGCAGTTTTCGGGGTATAGATACGCAGTATTTT
-	TRBV2	TRBJ2-1	-	CASSRSAGALGNEQFF	TGTGCCAGCAGTCGCAGTGCAGGGGCTCTGGGCAATGAGCAGTTCTTC
-	TRBV29-1	TRBJ2-7	few	CSVELGRGGRAYEQYF	TGCAGCGTTGAATTAGGCCGAGGTGGTAGAGCCTACGAGCAGTACTTC
TRBD2	TRBV5-1	TRBJ2-1	-	CASSLNYGFGTSVDEQFF	TGCGCCAGCAGCTTGAATTATGGGTTTGGGACTAGCGTGGATGAGCAGTTCTTC
TRBD2	TRBV20-1	TRBJ2-7	-	CSATLGVAGGYEQYF	TGCAGTGCTACCCTTGGGGTAGCGGGAGGCTACGAGCAGTACTTC
-	TRBV29-1	TRBJ2-3	few	CSAFSPDTQYF	TGCAGCGCCTTTAGCCCAGATACGCAGTATTTT
TRBD2	TRBV6-5	TRBJ2-1	-	CASRTHRLANEQFF	TGTGCCAGCAGAACCCACCGACTAGCCAATGAGCAGTTCTTC
-	TRBV11-2	TRBJ2-2	few	CASSSEAGELFF	TGTGCCAGCAGCTCAGAGGCCGGGGAGCTGTTTTTT
TRBD2	TRBV7-9	TRBJ2-7	many	CASSLAGGIGEQYF	TGTGCCAGCAGCTTGGCGGGAGGGATAGGGGAGCAGTACTTC
TRBD1	TRBV29-1	TRBJ2-1	-	CSVGTGYNEQFF	TGCAGCGTTGGGACAGGGTACAATGAGCAGTTCTTC
TRBD1	TRBV7-9	TRBJ2-1	-	CASSFVGTGGYEQFF	TGTGCCAGCAGCTTTGTGGGGACAGGGGGCTATGAGCAGTTCTTC
-	TRBV7-2	TRBJ1-6	few	CASSLDGGGRALHF	TGTGCCAGCAGCTTGGACGGGGGAGGACGAGCCCTCCACTTT
-	TRBV28	TRBJ1-5	-	CASTPGGGGSNQPQHF	TGTGCCAGCACCCCCGGGGGGGGCGGCAGCAATCAGCCCCAGCATTTT
-	TRBV5-1	TRBJ2-7	-	CASSLDQTYEQYF	TGCGCCAGCAGCTTGGACCAAACCTACGAGCAGTACTTC
-	TRBV6-5	TRBJ2-2	few	CASSYTRGTGELFF	TGTGCCAGCAGTTATACCAGGGGAACCGGGGAGCTGTTTTTT
-	TRBV24-1	TRBJ2-3	-	CATSDSRESTDTQYF	TGTGCCACCAGTGACTCCAGGGAGAGCACAGATACGCAGTATTTT
-	TRBV5-8	TRBJ2-7	few	CASSRETASYEQYF	TGTGCCAGCAGCCGCGAGACAGCCTCCTACGAGCAGTACTTC
TRBD2	TRBV6-2/TRBV6-3	TRBJ2-7	many	CASSSPRLAGGEQYF	TGTGCCAGCAGTTCCCCCAGGCTAGCGGGAGGCGAGCAGTACTTC
-	TRBV14	TRBJ2-2	-	CASRSSRTGELFF	TGTGCCAGCAGGAGCTCGCGTACCGGGGAGCTGTTTTTT
-	TRBV28	TRBJ1-1	-	CASTLLGFTEAFF	TGTGCCAGCACCCTCCTGGGATTCACTGAAGCTTTCTTT
-	TRBV3-1	TRBJ1-1	-	CASSPGGVTEAFF	TGTGCCAGCAGCCCCGGCGGGGTCACTGAAGCTTTCTTT
-	TRBV6-6	TRBJ2-3	-	CASTPSPDTQYF	TGTGCCAGCACCCCTAGCCCAGATACGCAGTATTTT